This T cell receptor (beta chain) is drawn from a study of cytomegalovirus exposure and HLA in healthy donors. The study, taken as a whole, reports: Most CMV-associated TCR beta chains were later found to appear HLA-restricted. The study flagged around 150 TCR beta chains as cytomegalovirus-associated. The productive fraction for most TCR beta V segments was about 90% or about 30% in an earlier analysis. Diagnosis of cytomegalovirus status made by the classifier reportedly showed high specificity and sensitivity.

To note about this clone: Its antigen remains unidentified.

V lost 6 bases to trimming and J lost 4 bases, with 12 bases between them. The CDR3 length is 12 residues. Germline V gives CDR1 SQVTM, CDR2 ANQGSEA. PCR involved 60 Vbeta and 13 Jbeta primers. Assay used: immunoSEQ multiplex PCR; TCRdb lists only in-frame clones, some missing. The data hold 150,000 to 200,000 clones, with around 80% observed a single time. J is TRBJ2-5 and V is TRBV29-1; perhaps TRBD1 as D (7 bases). This clonotype originated in a man aged 40-50 years in good health and CMV-seronegative. Material for sequencing was PBMCs. Written as DNA, the CDR3 is TGCAGCGTAGGAGGGGGCGGAGAGACCCAGTACTTC. Translation: CSVGGGGETQYF.